Listed below are T cell receptor beta chains from one sample, sequenced in a study of shared clonotypes between healthy human individuals. Clones were read by immunoSEQ multiplex PCR, and TCRdb kept only the in-frame ones, dropping some. The profile shows just over 2,000,000 clones, roughly 94% of them singletons. The source material was naive CD4+ T cells sorted from blood. The receptors come from a man between 18 and 29 years old in good health. Each CDR3 is given with its conserved first and last residue. D genes are given only for firm matches. The listing skips clone size in some rows; elsewhere it reads once, few, many or a size class.

.	.	TRBV7-2	12	TRBJ1-3	TGTGCCAGCAGCTCAGGGACTTTGTCGAGTTATTTT	CASSSGTLSSYF
TRBD1	.	TRBV5-1	15	TRBJ1-2	TGCGCCAGCAGCTTGGGGGGACAGGGTGAGAATGGCTACACCTTC	CASSLGGQGENGYTF
.	once	TRBV6-1	11	TRBJ2-7	TGTGCCAGCACAGTGGGTTACGAGCAGTACTTC	CASTVGYEQYF
.	.	TRBV7-2	14	TRBJ2-7	TGTGCCAGCAGCAACGACTATCCCGCCGGCGAGCAGTACTTC	CASSNDYPAGEQYF
TRBD1	.	TRBV2	13	TRBJ1-1	TGTGCCAGAATGGGAGGGGGCGACACTGAAGCTTTCTTT	CARMGGGDTEAFF
.	.	TRBV2	12	TRBJ1-5	TGTGCCAGCAGTACAGGGAATCAGCCCCAGCATTTT	CASSTGNQPQHF
.	.	TRBV28	14	TRBJ1-2	TGTGCCACCCGGGCGGACCTCCGTAACTATGGCTACACCTTC	CATRADLRNYGYTF
TRBD1	.	TRBV6-5	14	TRBJ1-2	TGTGCCAGCAGTTGGGACAGGGACAGCTTCGGCTACACCTTC	CASSWDRDSFGYTF
.	.	TRBV10-2	12	TRBJ1-1	TGCGCCAGCAGTGAGGGGGGGCAGGTAGCTTTCTTT	CASSEGGQVAFF
.	.	TRBV29-1	13	TRBJ1-3	TGCAGCGTTGTGACGGACTCTGGAAACACCATATATTTT	CSVVTDSGNTIYF
TRBD2	.	TRBV15	16	TRBJ2-1	TGTGCCACCAGCAGAGCTCCAAGCGGGAGCGGGGATGAGCAGTTCTTC	CATSRAPSGSGDEQFF
TRBD1	.	TRBV6-5	15	TRBJ2-7	TGTGCCAGCAGCTTAGCCGGGACAGTGGACTACGAGCAGTACTTC	CASSLAGTVDYEQYF
.	.	TRBV6-1	14	TRBJ2-1	TGTGCCAGCAGTGAACCGAACCTGTACAATGAGCAGTTCTTC	CASSEPNLYNEQFF
.	.	TRBV7-2	14	TRBJ2-5	TGTGCCAGCACCAAATCGGTGAGCCGGGAGACCCAGTACTTC	CASTKSVSRETQYF
.	.	TRBV11-2	15	TRBJ1-1	TGTGCCAGCAGCTTAGATTCAGTGGGGAACACTGAAGCTTTCTTT	CASSLDSVGNTEAFF
.	.	TRBV2	14	TRBJ2-5	TGTGCCAGCATCCGACTAGAGGGGGCGGAGACCCAGTACTTC	CASIRLEGAETQYF
.	.	TRBV5-4	18	TRBJ1-6	TGTGCCAGCAGCTTGGTTGGCAGAAAGAGCTCCTATAATTCACCCCTCCACTTT	CASSLVGRKSSYNSPLHF
.	.	TRBV6-1	15	TRBJ1-1	TGTGCCAGCAGTTTGGTTGGGGGGGGTATCACTGAAGCTTTCTTT	CASSLVGGGITEAFF
.	.	TRBV28	18	TRBJ1-4	TGTGCCAGCAGCCTAGTTCCCGAACACAGGCTGGCTAATGAAAAACTGTTTTTT	CASSLVPEHRLANEKLFF
.	.	TRBV2	11	TRBJ1-1	TGTGCCAGCAGCCCGAACGACCGGGCTTTCTTT	CASSPNDRAFF
TRBD1	.	TRBV7-9	14	TRBJ1-2	TGTGCCAGCAGCTTAATACAGGGGGCCTATGGCTACACCTTC	CASSLIQGAYGYTF
.	once	TRBV6-5	15	TRBJ1-2	TGTGCCAGCAGTTACTCGACCGGGAACCCCTATGGCTACACCTTC	CASSYSTGNPYGYTF
.	.	TRBV21-1	20	TRBJ2-7	TGTGCCAGCAGCAAAGAGGGGGTCGACCTGGGCAGCGGGACCTCCTACGAGCAGTACTTC	CASSKEGVDLGSGTSYEQYF
.	.	TRBV6-6	13	TRBJ1-2	TGTGCCAGCAGTTTGGAGGGAATTGGTGGCTACACCTTC	CASSLEGIGGYTF
.	.	TRBV9	14	TRBJ2-5	TGTGCCAGCAGCGTAGGGTCCTCCCAAGAGACCCAGTACTTC	CASSVGSSQETQYF
TRBD2	.	TRBV7-9	14	TRBJ2-5	TGTGCCAGCAGCTTTAGCGGGGGGTCGGAGACCCAGTACTTC	CASSFSGGSETQYF
.	.	TRBV30	12	TRBJ2-7	TGTGCCTGGAATGAGGGGCCCTACGAGCAGTACTTC	CAWNEGPYEQYF
TRBD1	.	TRBV7-7	15	TRBJ1-1	TGTGCTAGCAGCCCCGCCCGGGACAGGTGGACTGAAGCTTTCTTT	CASSPARDRWTEAFF
.	.	TRBV18	17	TRBJ2-5	TGTGCCAGCTCGGCTGCATTGGTCCAGGCGATACAAGAGACCCAGTACTTC	CASSAALVQAIQETQYF
TRBD2	once	TRBV11-2	15	TRBJ2-7	TGTGCCAGCAGCTTAGTCGGCGGGGGGGCCTACGAGCAGTACTTC	CASSLVGGGAYEQYF
.	.	TRBV28	11	TRBJ1-1	TGTGCCAGCAGCCACAACACTGAAGCTTTCTTT	CASSHNTEAFF
TRBD2	.	TRBV7-6	15	TRBJ2-7	TGTGCCAGCAGTTTAACTAGCGGGGGGCTCTACGAGCAGTACTTC	CASSLTSGGLYEQYF
TRBD2	.	TRBV11-2	16	TRBJ2-2	TGTGCCAGCAGCTTAGGTAGCGGGGTAAACACCGGGGAGCTGTTTTTT	CASSLGSGVNTGELFF
TRBD2	.	TRBV11-2	13	TRBJ2-1	TGTGCCAGCAGGGCTAGCGGGGTCAATGAGCAGTTCTTC	CASRASGVNEQFF
TRBD1	.	TRBV7-9	14	TRBJ2-2	TGTGCCAGCATACGGACAGGGAACACCGGGGAGCTGTTTTTT	CASIRTGNTGELFF
TRBD2	.	TRBV10-1	13	TRBJ2-7	TGCGCCAGCAGTACCAGCGGGAGGGCCGAGCAGTACTTC	CASSTSGRAEQYF
TRBD1	.	TRBV5-1	14	TRBJ2-7	TGCGCCAGCAGCTCCGGACAGGGTCCCTACGAGCAGTACTTC	CASSSGQGPYEQYF
.	once	TRBV11-2	15	TRBJ2-5	TGTGCCAGCAGCTTAGTCGGGGTAGCCCCAGAGACCCAGTACTTC	CASSLVGVAPETQYF
TRBD2	.	TRBV27	14	TRBJ2-3	TGTGCCAGCAGTATAGGACTAGGCACAGATACGCAGTATTTT	CASSIGLGTDTQYF
.	.	TRBV11-2	12	TRBJ1-1	TGTGCCAGCAGCTTAGGAGGGACTAGAGCTTTCTTT	CASSLGGTRAFF